This T cell receptor (beta chain) was documented in a study of neoadjuvant nivolumab and ipilimumab in lung cancer. At the level of the study: The combination arm added day-1 ipilimumab 1 mg/kg to nivolumab 3 mg/kg on days 1, 15, 29.

CDR3 size: 14 residues. The V gene's germline CDR1 is SGHRS and CDR2 YFSETQ. Trimming cost V 3 bases and J 1 base; bases outside gene matches: 2. TCRdb's table, derived via immunoSEQ multiplex PCR, lists solely in-frame clones and lacks some. The sample includes under 5,500 clones, 65% to 80% of them seen just once. General observations from the study: Pathologic regression was not significantly tied to TCR clonality. Only two of four nivolumab-treated tumors gained richness and clonality by surgery. Higher pretherapy blood TCR richness went with higher resected-tumor richness.

A word on this clone: The antigen is undetermined.

This receptor was taken from an adult with non-small cell lung cancer. Some clones in this sample may be carry-over from other donors' samples. V is TRBV5-1 and J is TRBJ1-1; TRBD1 matches 8 bases. Sequencing was performed on normal lung tissue adjacent to the tumor, taken after neoadjuvant nivolumab, alone or with ipilimumab, at or shortly before surgery. CDR3 in amino acids: CASSSGTGNTEAFF. For the CDR3, the DNA is TGCGCCAGCAGCTCCGGGACAGGGAACACTGAAGCTTTCTTT.